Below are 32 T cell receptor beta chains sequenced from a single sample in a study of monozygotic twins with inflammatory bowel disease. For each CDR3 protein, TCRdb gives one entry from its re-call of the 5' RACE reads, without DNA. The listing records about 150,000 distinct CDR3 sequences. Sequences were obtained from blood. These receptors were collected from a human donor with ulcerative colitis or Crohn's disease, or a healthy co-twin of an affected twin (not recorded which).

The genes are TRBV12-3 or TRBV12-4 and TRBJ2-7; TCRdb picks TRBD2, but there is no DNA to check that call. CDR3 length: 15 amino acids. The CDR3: CASSRTSGSRHEQYF.

The CDR3 here is CASSFAQGPRNEQFF. The rearrangement links TRBV7-9 to TRBJ2-1; TCRdb's D call, TRBD1, is unchecked because there is no DNA. CDR1 is SEHNR and CDR2 is FQNEAQ in the germline V gene (reference sequence). The CDR3 is made up of 15 amino acids. Full variable domain (missing parts from reference TRBV7-9 and TRBJ2-1): DTGVSQNPRHKITKRGQNVTFRCDPISEHNRLYWYRQTLGQGPEFLTYFQNEAQLEKSRLLSDRFSAERPKGSFSTLEIQRTEQGDSAMYLCASSFAQGPRNEQFFGPGTRLTVL.

This CDR3 reads CSARNRRDSPLHF. This chain uses TRBV20-1 with TRBJ1-6; TCRdb reports TRBD1, a call that lacks DNA to check it against. The germline CDR1 and CDR2 sequences are DFQATT and SNEGSKA (reference sequence). The CDR3 runs 13 residues.

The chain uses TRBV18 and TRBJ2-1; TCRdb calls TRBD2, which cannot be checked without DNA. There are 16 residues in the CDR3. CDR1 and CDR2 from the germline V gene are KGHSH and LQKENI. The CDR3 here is CASSDLGLAGVGEQFF.

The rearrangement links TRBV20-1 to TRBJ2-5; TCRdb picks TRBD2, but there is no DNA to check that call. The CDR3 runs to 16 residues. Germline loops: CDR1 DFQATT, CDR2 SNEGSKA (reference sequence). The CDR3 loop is CSARGGASGSLKTQYF.

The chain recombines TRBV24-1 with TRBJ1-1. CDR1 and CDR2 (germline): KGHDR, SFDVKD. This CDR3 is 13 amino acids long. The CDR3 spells CATAQDSGTEAFF.

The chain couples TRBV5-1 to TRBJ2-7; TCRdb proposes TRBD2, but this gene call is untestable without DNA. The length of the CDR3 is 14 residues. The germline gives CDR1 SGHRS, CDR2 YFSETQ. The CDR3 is CASSWTSATYEQYF.

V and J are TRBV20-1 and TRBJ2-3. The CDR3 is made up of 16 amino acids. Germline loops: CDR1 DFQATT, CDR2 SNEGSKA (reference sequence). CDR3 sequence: CSALEVASSSTDTQYF.

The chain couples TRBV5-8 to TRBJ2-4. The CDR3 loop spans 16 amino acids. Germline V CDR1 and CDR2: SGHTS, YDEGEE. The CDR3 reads CASTSQTPLAKNIQYF.

The CDR3: CASSVSQSGSEYNEQFF. The chain employs TRBV9 and TRBJ2-1; TCRdb proposes TRBD2, but this gene call is untestable without DNA. Germline V gives CDR1 SGDLS, CDR2 YYNGEE. This CDR3 contains 17 residues.

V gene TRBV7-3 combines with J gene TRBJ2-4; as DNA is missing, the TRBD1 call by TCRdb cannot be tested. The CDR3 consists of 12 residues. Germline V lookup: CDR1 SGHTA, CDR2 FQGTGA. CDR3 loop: CASSLNGGIQYF. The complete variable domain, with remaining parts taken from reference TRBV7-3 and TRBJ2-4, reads GAGVSQTPSNKVTEKGKYVELRCDPISGHTALYWYRQSLGQGPEFLIYFQGTGAADDSGLPNDRFFAVRPEGSVSTLKIQRTERGDSAVYLCASSLNGGIQYFGAGTRLSVL.

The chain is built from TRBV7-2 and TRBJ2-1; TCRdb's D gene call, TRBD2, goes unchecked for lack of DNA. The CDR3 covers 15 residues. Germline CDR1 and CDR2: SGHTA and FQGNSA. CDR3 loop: CASSLGLAGGDEQFF.

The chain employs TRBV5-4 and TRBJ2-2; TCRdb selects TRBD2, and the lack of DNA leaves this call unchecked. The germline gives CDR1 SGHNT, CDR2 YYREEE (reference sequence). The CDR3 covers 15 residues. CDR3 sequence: CASSFLGLAAGELFF.

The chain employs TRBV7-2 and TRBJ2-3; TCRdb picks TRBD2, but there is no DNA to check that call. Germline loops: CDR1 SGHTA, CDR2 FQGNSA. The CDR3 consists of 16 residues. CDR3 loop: CASSLVGETSTDTQYF.

The CDR3 loop reads CASSFPLTLAGGGADTQYF. This chain links TRBV7-8 with TRBJ2-3; TCRdb indicates TRBD2, and absent DNA this call remains unverified. Germline loops: CDR1 SGHVS, CDR2 FQNEAQ. The CDR3 spans 19 residues.

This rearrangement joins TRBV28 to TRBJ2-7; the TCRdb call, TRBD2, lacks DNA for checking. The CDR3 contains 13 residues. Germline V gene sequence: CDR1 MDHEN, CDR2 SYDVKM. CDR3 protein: CASSFSGRREQYF.

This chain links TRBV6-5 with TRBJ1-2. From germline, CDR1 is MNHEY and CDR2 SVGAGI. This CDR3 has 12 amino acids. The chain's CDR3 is CASTSIGYGYTF.

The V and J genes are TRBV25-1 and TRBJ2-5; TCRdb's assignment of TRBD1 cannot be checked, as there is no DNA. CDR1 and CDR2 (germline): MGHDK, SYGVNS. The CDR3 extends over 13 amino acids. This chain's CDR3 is CASWTGGAKTQYF.

The CDR3 is CASSQDLSVQRASRYF. The V and J genes are TRBV3-1 and TRBJ2-7; TCRdb outputs TRBD1, but without DNA this stays unchecked. Germline-derived CDR1 and CDR2 are LGHDT and YNNKEL (reference sequence). The CDR3 covers 16 residues.

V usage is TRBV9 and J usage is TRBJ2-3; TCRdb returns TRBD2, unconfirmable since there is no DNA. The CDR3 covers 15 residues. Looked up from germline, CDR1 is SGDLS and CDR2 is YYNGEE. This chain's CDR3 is CASSVEAGGTDTQYF.

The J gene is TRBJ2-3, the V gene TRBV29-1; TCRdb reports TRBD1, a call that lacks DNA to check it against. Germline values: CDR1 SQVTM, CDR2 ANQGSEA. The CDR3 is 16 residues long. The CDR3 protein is CSVGLGAGARTDTQYF.

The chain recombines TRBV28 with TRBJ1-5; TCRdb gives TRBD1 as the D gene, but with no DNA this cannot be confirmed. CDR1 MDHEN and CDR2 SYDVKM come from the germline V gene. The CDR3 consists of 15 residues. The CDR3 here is CASNGQGYSNQPQHF.

The CDR3 here is CASSLDGTSGRSYEQYF. The V and J genes are TRBV7-6 and TRBJ2-7; there is no DNA to check the TCRdb D call of TRBD2. This CDR3 is 17 amino acids long. Germline values: CDR1 SGHVS, CDR2 FNYEAQ.

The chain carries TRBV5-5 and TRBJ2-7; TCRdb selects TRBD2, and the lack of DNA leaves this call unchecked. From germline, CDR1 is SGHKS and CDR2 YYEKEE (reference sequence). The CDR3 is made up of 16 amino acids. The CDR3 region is CASSFTGTIFSYEQYF.

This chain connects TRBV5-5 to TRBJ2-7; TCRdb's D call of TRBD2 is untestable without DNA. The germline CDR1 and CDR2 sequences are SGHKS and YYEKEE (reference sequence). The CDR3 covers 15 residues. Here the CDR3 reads CASSVSSAWGYEQYF.

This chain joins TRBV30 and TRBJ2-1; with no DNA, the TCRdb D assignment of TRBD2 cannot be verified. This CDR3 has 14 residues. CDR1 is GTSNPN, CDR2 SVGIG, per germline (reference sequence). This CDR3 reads CAWSEGAGYNEQFF.

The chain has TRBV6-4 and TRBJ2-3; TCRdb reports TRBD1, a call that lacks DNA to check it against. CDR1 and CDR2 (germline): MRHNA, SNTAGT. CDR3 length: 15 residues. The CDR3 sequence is CASSEQSGSTDTQYF.

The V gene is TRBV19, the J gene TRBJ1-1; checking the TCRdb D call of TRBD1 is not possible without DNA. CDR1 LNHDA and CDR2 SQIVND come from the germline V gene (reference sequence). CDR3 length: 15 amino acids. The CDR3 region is CASSLRDRPSGGAFF.

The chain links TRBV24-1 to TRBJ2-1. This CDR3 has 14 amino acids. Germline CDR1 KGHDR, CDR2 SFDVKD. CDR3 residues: CATSDLGSSNEQFF.

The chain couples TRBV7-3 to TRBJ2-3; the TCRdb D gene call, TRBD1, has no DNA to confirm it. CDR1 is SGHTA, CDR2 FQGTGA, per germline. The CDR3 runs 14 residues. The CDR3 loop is CASSPRGVTDTQYF.

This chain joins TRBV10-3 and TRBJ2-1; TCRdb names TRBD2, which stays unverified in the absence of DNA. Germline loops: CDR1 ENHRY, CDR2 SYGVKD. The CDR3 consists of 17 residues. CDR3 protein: CAISAYRSGSSYNEQFF.

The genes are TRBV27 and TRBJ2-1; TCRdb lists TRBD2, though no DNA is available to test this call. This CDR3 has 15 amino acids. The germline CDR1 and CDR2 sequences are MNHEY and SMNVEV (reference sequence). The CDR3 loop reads CASHGPSSSYNEQFF.